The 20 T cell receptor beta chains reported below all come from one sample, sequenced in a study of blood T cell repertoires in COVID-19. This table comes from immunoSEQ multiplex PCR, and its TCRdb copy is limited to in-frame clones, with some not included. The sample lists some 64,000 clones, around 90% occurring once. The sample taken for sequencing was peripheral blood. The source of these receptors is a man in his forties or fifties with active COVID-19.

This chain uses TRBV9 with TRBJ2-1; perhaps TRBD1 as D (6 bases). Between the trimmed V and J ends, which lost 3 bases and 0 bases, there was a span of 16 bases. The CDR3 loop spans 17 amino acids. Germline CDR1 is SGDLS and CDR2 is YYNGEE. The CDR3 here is CASSGTLGGLSYNEQFF. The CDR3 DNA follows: TGTGCCAGCAGCGGGACCCTTGGGGGCCTCTCCTACAATGAGCAGTTCTTC.

The CDR3 region is CASTGSNTQYF. The DNA of the CDR3 is TGTGCCAGTACCGGTTCCAATACGCAGTATTTT. This sequence joins TRBV19 and TRBJ2-3; the D is unclear. Germline V CDR1 and CDR2: LNHDA, SQIVND (reference sequence). The CDR3 is 11 amino acids. V dropped 7 bases and J dropped 7 bases, with 9 bases sitting between them.

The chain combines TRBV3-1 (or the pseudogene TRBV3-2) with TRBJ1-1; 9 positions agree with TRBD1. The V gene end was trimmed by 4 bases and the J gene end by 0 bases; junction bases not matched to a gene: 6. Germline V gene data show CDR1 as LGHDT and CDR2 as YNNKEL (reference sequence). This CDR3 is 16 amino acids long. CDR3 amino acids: CASSPSGQGLNTEAFF. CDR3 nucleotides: TGTGCCAGCAGCCCCTCGGGACAGGGTTTGAACACTGAAGCTTTCTTT.

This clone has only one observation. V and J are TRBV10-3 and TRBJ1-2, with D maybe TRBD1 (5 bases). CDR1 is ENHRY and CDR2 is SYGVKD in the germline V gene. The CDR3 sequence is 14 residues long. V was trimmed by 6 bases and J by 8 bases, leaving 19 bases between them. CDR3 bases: TGTGCCATCAGCGGCGGGACCGCGGTTGGGGGCTACACCTTC. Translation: CAISGGTAVGGYTF.

The CDR3 sequence is CASSESNQPQHF. CDR3 nucleotides: TGTGCCAGCAGCGAGAGCAATCAGCCCCAGCATTTT. This chain connects TRBV2 to TRBJ1-5; D uncertain. V lost 6 bases and J 1 base, leaving 4 bases between the germline ends. This CDR3 comprises 12 residues. Germline V gene data show CDR1 as SNHLY and CDR2 as FYNNEI.

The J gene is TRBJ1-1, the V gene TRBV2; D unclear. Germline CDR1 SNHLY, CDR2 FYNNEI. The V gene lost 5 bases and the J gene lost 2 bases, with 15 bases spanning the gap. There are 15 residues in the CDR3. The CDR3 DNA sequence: TGTGCCAGCAGTCAGGAGGGCCGCATTAACACTGAAGCTTTCTTT. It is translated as CASSQEGRINTEAFF.

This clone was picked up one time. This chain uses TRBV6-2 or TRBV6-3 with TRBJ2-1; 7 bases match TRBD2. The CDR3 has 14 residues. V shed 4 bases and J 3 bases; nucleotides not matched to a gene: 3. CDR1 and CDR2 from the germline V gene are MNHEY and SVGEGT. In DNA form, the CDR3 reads TGTGCCAGCAGTTCAGGACTAGACTACAATGAGCAGTTCTTC. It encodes CASSSGLDYNEQFF.

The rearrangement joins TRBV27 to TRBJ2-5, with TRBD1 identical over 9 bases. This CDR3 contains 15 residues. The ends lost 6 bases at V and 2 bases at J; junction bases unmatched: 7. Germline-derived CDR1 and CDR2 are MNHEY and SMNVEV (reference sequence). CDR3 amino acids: CASSRQGGVQETQYF. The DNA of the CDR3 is TGTGCCAGCAGCCGACAGGGGGGGGTTCAAGAGACCCAGTACTTC.

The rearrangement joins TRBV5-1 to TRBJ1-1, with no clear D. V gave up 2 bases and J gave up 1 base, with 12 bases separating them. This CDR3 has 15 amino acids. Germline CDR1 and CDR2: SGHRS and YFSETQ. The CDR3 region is CASSFMGSGNTEAFF. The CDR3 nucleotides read TGCGCCAGCAGCTTTATGGGGAGTGGGAACACTGAAGCTTTCTTT.

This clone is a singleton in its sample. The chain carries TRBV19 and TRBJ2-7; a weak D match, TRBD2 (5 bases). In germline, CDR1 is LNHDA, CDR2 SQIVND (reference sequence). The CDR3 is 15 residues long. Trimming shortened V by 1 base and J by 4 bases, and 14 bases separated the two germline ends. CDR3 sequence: CASSIGGSDVYEQYF. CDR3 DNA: TGTGCCAGTAGTATAGGGGGTAGCGACGTTTACGAGCAGTACTTC.

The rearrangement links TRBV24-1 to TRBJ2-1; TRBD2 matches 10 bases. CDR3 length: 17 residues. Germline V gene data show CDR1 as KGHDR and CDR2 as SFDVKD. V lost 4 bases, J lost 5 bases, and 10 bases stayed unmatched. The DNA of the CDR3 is TGTGCCACCAGTGAGGCCCCTAGGAGCGGGGGGGACAATGAGCAGTTCTTC. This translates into CATSEAPRSGGDNEQFF.

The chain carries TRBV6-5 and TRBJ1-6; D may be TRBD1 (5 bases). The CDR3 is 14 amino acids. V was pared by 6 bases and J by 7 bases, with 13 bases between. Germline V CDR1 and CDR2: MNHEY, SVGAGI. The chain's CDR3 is CASSRGRRNSPLHF. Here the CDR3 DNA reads TGTGCCAGCAGCCGGGGGAGGAGGAATTCACCCCTCCACTTT.

CDR3 coding DNA: TGTGCCAGCAGCTCTATACTGACTAGCGGGGGGATTGATACGCAGTATTTT. Its protein product is CASSSILTSGGIDTQYF. The rearrangement joins TRBV11-2 to TRBJ2-3; 13 bases are a match to TRBD2. Looked up from germline, CDR1 is SGHAT and CDR2 is FQNNGV. The CDR3 is 17 amino acids. With V trimmed by 4 bases and J by 6 bases, 10 bases remained unmatched.

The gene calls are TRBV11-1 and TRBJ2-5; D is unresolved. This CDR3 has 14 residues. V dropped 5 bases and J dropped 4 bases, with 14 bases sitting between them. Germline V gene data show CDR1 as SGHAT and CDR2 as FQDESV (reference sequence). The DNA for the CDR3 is TGTGCCAGCAGCCCGCGAACCTCTGGAGAGACCCAGTACTTC. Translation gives CASSPRTSGETQYF.

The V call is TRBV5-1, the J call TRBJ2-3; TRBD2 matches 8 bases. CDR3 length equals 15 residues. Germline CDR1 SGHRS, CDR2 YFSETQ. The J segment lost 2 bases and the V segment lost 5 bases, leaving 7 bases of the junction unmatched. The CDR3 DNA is TGCGCCAGCAGTTATAGCGGGGACCTCACAGATACGCAGTATTTT. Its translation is CASSYSGDLTDTQYF.

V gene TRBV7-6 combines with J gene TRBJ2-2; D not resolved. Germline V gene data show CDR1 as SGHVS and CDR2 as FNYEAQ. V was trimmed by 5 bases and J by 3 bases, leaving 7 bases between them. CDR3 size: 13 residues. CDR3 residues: CASSKLDTGELFF. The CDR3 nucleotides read TGTGCCAGCAGCAAACTGGACACCGGGGAGCTGTTTTTT. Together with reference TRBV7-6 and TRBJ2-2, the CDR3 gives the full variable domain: GAGVSQSPRYKVTKRGQDVALRCDPISGHVSLYWYRQALGQGPEFLTYFNYEAQQDKSGLPNDRFSAERPEGSISTLTIQRTEQRDSAMYRCASSKLDTGELFFGEGSRLTVL.

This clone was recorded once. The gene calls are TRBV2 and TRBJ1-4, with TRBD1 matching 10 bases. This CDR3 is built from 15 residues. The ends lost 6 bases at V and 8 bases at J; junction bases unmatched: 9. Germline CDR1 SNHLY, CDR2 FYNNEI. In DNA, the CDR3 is TGTGCCAGCAGAGCGAGGGGGACAGGGGTGGAAAAACTGTTTTTT. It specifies CASRARGTGVEKLFF.

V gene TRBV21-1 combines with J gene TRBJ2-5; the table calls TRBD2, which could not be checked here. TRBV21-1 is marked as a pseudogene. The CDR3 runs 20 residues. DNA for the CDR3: TGTGCCAGCAGCAAACCCAGGGGACTAGCGGGGGGGCTCTCCAAGGAGACCCAGTACTTC. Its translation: CASSKPRGLAGGLSKETQYF.

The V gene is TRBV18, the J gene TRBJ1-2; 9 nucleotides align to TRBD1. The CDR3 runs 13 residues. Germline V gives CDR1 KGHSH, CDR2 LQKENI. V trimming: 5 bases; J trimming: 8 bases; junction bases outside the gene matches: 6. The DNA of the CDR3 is TGTGCCAGCTCAACGGGGACAGGGAACGGCTACACCTTC. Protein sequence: CASSTGTGNGYTF.

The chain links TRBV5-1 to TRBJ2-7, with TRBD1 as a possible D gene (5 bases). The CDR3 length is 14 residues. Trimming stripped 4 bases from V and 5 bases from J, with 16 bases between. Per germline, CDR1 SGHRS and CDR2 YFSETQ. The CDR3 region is CASSQGVPPNEQYF. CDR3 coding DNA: TGCGCCAGCAGCCAAGGGGTCCCCCCCAACGAGCAGTACTTC. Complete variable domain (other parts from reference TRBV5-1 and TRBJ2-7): KAGVTQTPRYLIKTRGQQVTLSCSPISGHRSVSWYQQTPGQGLQFLFEYFSETQRNKGNFPGRFSGRQFSNSRSEMNVSTLELGDSALYLCASSQGVPPNEQYFGPGTRLTVT.